This T cell receptor (beta chain) originates from a study of response to subunit inactivated influenza vaccine. V lost 5 bases and J lost 7, with 14 bases in between. This CDR3 contains 13 residues. This clonotype showed up many times. The antigen remains unidentified. Overall study results and limits: The authors suggested that few new T cells are recruited per seasonal influenza vaccination.

TCRdb ran MiXCR on the RT-PCR reads and lists one entry per CDR3 protein. Of hundreds of thousands of distinct CDR3 sequences in the sample, over 20% were seen once. The TCR originated in a man aged 50-75 years who received an inactivated influenza vaccine. The chain employs TRBV12-3 or TRBV12-4 and TRBJ1-2, with no clear D. The specimen comprised PBMCs from blood, sampled approximately 22 months after vaccination. This CDR3 reads CASSLKGLSGYTF. The CDR3 coding sequence is TGTGCCAGCAGTCTCAAGGGTCTGAGTGGCTACACCTTC.